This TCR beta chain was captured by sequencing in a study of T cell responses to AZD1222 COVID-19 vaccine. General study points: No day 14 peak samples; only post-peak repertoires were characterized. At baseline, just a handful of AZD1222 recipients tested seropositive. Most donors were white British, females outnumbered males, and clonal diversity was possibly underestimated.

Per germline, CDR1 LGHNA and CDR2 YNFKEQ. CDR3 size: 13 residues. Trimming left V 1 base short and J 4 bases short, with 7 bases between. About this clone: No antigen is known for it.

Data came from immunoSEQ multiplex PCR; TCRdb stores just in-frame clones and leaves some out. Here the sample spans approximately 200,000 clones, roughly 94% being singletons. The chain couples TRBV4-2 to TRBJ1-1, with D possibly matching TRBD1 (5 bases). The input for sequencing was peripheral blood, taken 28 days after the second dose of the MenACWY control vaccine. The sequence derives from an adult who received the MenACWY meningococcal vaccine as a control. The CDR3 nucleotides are TGTGCCAGCAGCCAAGGACAGAGCACTGAAGCTTTCTTT. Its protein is CASSQGQSTEAFF.